This T cell receptor beta chain was identified in a study of T cell responses to AZD1222 COVID-19 vaccine. TCRdb's table, derived via immunoSEQ multiplex PCR, lists solely in-frame clones and lacks some. The repertoire holds 140,000 or so clones, around 92% seen once, with approximately 2% in the top ten. V lost 0 bases and J 1 base, leaving 10 bases between the germline ends. Germline loops: CDR1 KGHSH, CDR2 LQKENI. The CDR3 extends over 16 amino acids. The receptor was derived from an adult in good health. The rearrangement uses TRBV18 and TRBJ1-5, with no clear D. This specimen consisted of peripheral blood, obtained on day 0 of AZD1222 vaccination. The CDR3 loop reads CASSPPSGRSNQPQHF. The CDR3 bases are TGTGCCAGCTCACCACCGTCCGGACGAAGCAATCAGCCCCAGCATTTT. Using reference TRBV18 and TRBJ1-5 for the parts outside the CDR3, the full variable domain is NAGVMQNPRHLVRRRGQEARLRCSPMKGHSHVYWYRQLPEEGLKFMVYLQKENIIDESGMPKERFSAEFPKEGPSILRIQQVVRGDSAAYFCASSPPSGRSNQPQHFGDGTRLSIL.